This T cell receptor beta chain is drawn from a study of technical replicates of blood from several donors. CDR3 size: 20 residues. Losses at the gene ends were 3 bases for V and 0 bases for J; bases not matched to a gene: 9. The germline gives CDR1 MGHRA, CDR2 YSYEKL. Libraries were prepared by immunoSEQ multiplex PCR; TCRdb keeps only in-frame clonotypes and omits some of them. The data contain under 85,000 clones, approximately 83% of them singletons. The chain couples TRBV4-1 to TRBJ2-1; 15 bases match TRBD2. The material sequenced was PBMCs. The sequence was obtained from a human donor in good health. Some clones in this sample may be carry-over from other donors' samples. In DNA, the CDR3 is TGCGCCAGCAGCCAGGGAGGACTAGCGGGGGGGCTAATCTCCTACAATGAGCAGTTCTTC. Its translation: CASSQGGLAGGLISYNEQFF.